The text below deals with one T cell receptor (beta chain). Its recognized antigen is unknown. One end of the junction is discordant with germline, which a read error may explain. The sample's time point label, in plain terms: after neoadjuvant nivolumab, at surgical resection. The patients had newly diagnosed stage II-IVA oral cavity squamous cell carcinoma and had not received any prior systemic or radiation treatment. The cohort was composed of patients with HPV-negative, locally advanced oral cavity squamous cell carcinoma. Peripheral blood mononuclear cells were analyzed directly, without maintenance or expansion in culture. Samples came from a longitudinal correlative study of a single-arm phase II trial of neoadjuvant nivolumab in oral cavity squamous cell carcinoma. Genomic DNA-based TCRbeta sequencing was performed on subject-matched pre- and post-treatment PBMCs and tumors from three responders and three non-responders. Peripheral blood mononuclear cells were collected before nivolumab treatment and again after treatment, at the time of surgery. The Maxwell RSC DNA from Cells kit was used to extract genomic DNA from PBMCs.

CDR1 ENHRY and CDR2 SYGVKD were looked up in the germline V gene. The CDR3 holds 15 amino acids from the cysteine to the phenylalanine. Only the CDR3 part of the read is kept: 45 bases, read in frame from the first base. The data were taken from a study of neoadjuvant anti-PD-1 for oral cavity cancer (dated by TCRdb to the early 2020s). The study in broad terms: Before curative-intent surgical resection, most patients were given three to four biweekly doses of nivolumab at 3 mg/kg. Patients without progression received a fourth nivolumab dose around day 43 and underwent definitive surgical resection on days 50-56. Responders were defined as patients with complete response, partial response or stable disease by RECIST 1.1; non-responders were defined as patients with progression. The parent correlative cohort had eleven to twelve patients and a response rate of 33%.

Results and caveats for the whole study, not just this receptor: TCR analyses included only a few patients per response group, and the authors called for larger cohorts for validation. After neoadjuvant nivolumab, T cell clonality (Gini index) in PBMCs was significantly higher in non-responders than in responders. A higher pretreatment blood Treg/Th17 ratio correlated with both higher pretreatment blood TCRbeta clonality and lower post-treatment tumor TCRbeta clonality.

For deep sequencing of PBMC libraries, mostly around 480 ng of input genomic DNA was used, and six replicates were run per sample. TCRbeta libraries were prepared with the immunoSEQ hsTCRbeta kit according to the manufacturer's instructions. Sequencing of the completed libraries took place using an Illumina NovaSeq 6000 S4 flow cell after they had been pooled to approximately 3 nM. The authors' analysis ran thus. The immunoSEQ Analyzer was used for raw data preprocessing and quality control. The analysis was limited to productive rearrangements, and each clonotype was defined by a unique CDR3 amino acid sequence. Repertoire clonality was estimated as the Gini-Simpson index, computed with the R package tcR. Gini indices were compared with Student's t test, and associations with tumor size change were assessed by Pearson correlation. Drawn from immuneACCESS, this table holds only the in-frame rearrangements with V and J called that TCRdb kept. Clones are partly lost; checked studies trace under half to an unresolved V gene and leave the rest unexplained. D and trimming were read from the DNA, whereas the V and J calls and clone size are those reported in that table. Present in this sample are over 8,000 clones, approximately 72% of which were seen just once. In total, the top ten clones hold 4% of the sample.

The sample was PBMCs, taken after nivolumab (anti-PD-1) treatment. Recombination linked TRBV10-3 to TRBJ1-2; a tentative D match to TRBD1 spans 6 bases. The sequence was collected from a person between 35 and 79 years old with oral cavity squamous cell carcinoma. The DNA reads TGTGCCACCAGTACCTTAAAGGGGGCTAACTATGGCTACACCTTC. It codes for CATSTLKGANYGYTF.